This is a list of T cell receptor beta chains from one sample in a study of blood T cell repertoires in COVID-19. The protocol was immunoSEQ multiplex PCR, while the TCRdb copy is restricted to in-frame clones and leaves out a portion. The sample lists approximately 200,000 clones; 80% to 90% were seen once. Sequencing was done on a sample of PBMCs or T cells enriched from blood (not recorded which). Every receptor here comes from a man aged 25-40 years who had recovered from COVID-19. CDR3s include the opening cysteine and the closing phenylalanine or tryptophan. The order of the fields is CDR3 DNA, CDR3 protein, CDR3 length, clone size, J gene, D gene, V gene. A D gene is named only where the DNA matches it firmly. The size entry is marked missing in some rows and otherwise reads once, few, many or a size class.

TGTGCCAGCAGCAAAGGGGGTGCCTACGAGCAGTACTTC CASSKGGAYEQYF 13 once TRBJ2-7 - TRBV9
TGTGCCAGCAGCTTAGCTACGGGACAGGGGAATGAAAAACTGTTTTTT CASSLATGQGNEKLFF 16 - TRBJ1-4 TRBD1 TRBV7-9
TGCGCCAGCAGCCAACTGGCAGGGAACTCTGGAAACACCATATATTTT CASSQLAGNSGNTIYF 16 once TRBJ1-3 - TRBV4-1
TGTGCCATCAGTGATGGTACAGGGGTCAACAATGAGCAGTTCTTC CAISDGTGVNNEQFF 15 - TRBJ2-1 TRBD1 TRBV10-3
TGCAGCGTTACTACAGGGGAGAGCAATCAGCCCCAGCATTTT CSVTTGESNQPQHF 14 - TRBJ1-5 TRBD1 TRBV29-1
TGTGCCAGCAGTTACACTAGCGGGGGGGCCTACGAGCAGTACTTC CASSYTSGGAYEQYF 15 many TRBJ2-7 TRBD2 TRBV6-5
TGTGCCAGCAGTTCGATTAGCGGGGGGCGCTCAAACAATGAGCAGTTCTTC CASSSISGGRSNNEQFF 17 - TRBJ2-1 TRBD2 TRBV27
TGCAGTGCTAGAGAGCGGCACGAGCAGTTCTTC CSARERHEQFF 11 - TRBJ2-1 - TRBV20-1
TGTGCCAGCAGCCCGAAACTTAGAACGACATTTTCACCCCTCCACTTT CASSPKLRTTFSPLHF 16 - TRBJ1-6 - TRBV7-2
TGCAGCGTTTTGAGGCAGGGGGAAGGAACTGAAGCTTTCTTT CSVLRQGEGTEAFF 14 once TRBJ1-1 TRBD1 TRBV29-1
TGTGCCACCAGCAGATTGCTAGGGGCAAGGGAGACCCAGTACTTC CATSRLLGARETQYF 15 - TRBJ2-5 - TRBV15
TGTGCCAGCAGTCAGGGAAGCAATGAGCAGTTCTTC CASSQGSNEQFF 12 - TRBJ2-1 - TRBV5-4
TGTGCCACCAGCAGCGGAGAGAGCTCCTACAATGAGCAGTTCTTC CATSSGESSYNEQFF 15 many TRBJ2-1 - TRBV15
TGTGCCAGCAGCTTAGCGGGAGAGGGGCCGTACGAGCAGTACTTC CASSLAGEGPYEQYF 15 - TRBJ2-7 - TRBV11-2
TGTGCCAGCAGCAAAACTACGACGGGATCACCCCTCCACTTT CASSKTTTGSPLHF 14 - TRBJ1-6 - TRBV5-4
TGTGCCAGCAGCTTGAAGGGGCAGAACACTGAAGCTTTCTTT CASSLKGQNTEAFF 14 - TRBJ1-1 - TRBV11-2
TGTGCCAGCTCACCGTCAGGAACCACAGATACGCAGTATTTT CASSPSGTTDTQYF 14 - TRBJ2-3 - TRBV18
TGTGCCAGCTCAAGGCGGACAGGGATAGGAGAAAAACTGTTTTTT CASSRRTGIGEKLFF 15 - TRBJ1-4 TRBD1 TRBV18
TGTGCCAGTAGTATTGGGGACAGGGAGAATCAGCCCCAGCATTTT CASSIGDRENQPQHF 15 - TRBJ1-5 TRBD1 TRBV19
TGTGCCAGCAGCGTAGCTCCAGGGGGCACGTCAGGGTCCTACGAGCAGTACTTC CASSVAPGGTSGSYEQYF 18 - TRBJ2-7 TRBD1 TRBV9
TGTGCCAGCAGCCTACGACTAGCGGGGGATCGAGAGCAGTACTTC CASSLRLAGDREQYF 15 - TRBJ2-7 TRBD2 TRBV5-4
TGTGCCTGGGCCCTGGACTATGCAGCTTTCTTT CAWALDYAAFF 11 - TRBJ1-1 - TRBV30
TGCGCCAGCAGCTTGGTTTCCCACTACGAGCAGTACTTC CASSLVSHYEQYF 13 - TRBJ2-7 - TRBV5-1
TGCAGCGTTCGAGTCCTCCTTTCCTACAATGAGCAGTTCTTC CSVRVLLSYNEQFF 14 - TRBJ2-1 - TRBV29-1